Listed below are T cell receptor beta chains from one sample, sequenced in a study of T cell responses to AZD1222 COVID-19 vaccine. Clones were sequenced by immunoSEQ multiplex PCR, and TCRdb holds only the in-frame ones, with some missing. This sample carries some 100,000 clones, roughly 88% of them seen once, and the ten largest clones take over 15%. The sample here was peripheral blood, taken on day 0 of AZD1222 vaccination. The receptors shown here come from an adult in good health. Both conserved end residues are part of each CDR3. The D gene is left open where the match is weak. The size of a clone is reported for some rows only, either as once, few or many, or as a class for expanded clones.

TRBJ2-1	-	-	TRBV14	CASSQARLADEQFF
TRBJ2-5	-	-	TRBV20-1	CSARPQETQYF
TRBJ2-2	few	TRBD2	TRBV7-9	CASSLASGSGTGELFF
TRBJ2-1	-	TRBD2	TRBV7-9	CASSLVEREGNEQFF
TRBJ2-1	-	-	TRBV11-3	CASSPPTVYNEQFF
TRBJ2-1	-	-	TRBV11-3	CASSPDPVHNEQFF
TRBJ1-4	-	-	TRBV2	CASSEAGGRHEKLFF
TRBJ1-2	-	-	TRBV9	CASSVVAGHYGYTF
TRBJ1-5	-	-	TRBV6-1	CASSEGVGADQPQHF
TRBJ2-1	-	-	TRBV5-1	CASRMVLDGNEQFF
TRBJ1-1	-	TRBD1	TRBV13	CASSRDRANTEAFF
TRBJ1-1	once	-	TRBV1	CTSSQDGQGAPEAFF
TRBJ2-7	-	TRBD2	TRBV29-1	CSVAGGTILSYEQYF
TRBJ2-1	-	TRBD2	TRBV28	CASSSPGLARNEQFF
TRBJ2-5	-	-	TRBV6-5	CASSRTPRPQETQYF
TRBJ2-2	-	-	TRBV5-1	CASSRGQGTGELFF
TRBJ1-5	-	-	TRBV4-1	CASSQIAGGNQPQHF
TRBJ1-1	once	TRBD1	TRBV7-9	CASSPRGTGRSEAFF
TRBJ2-1	-	TRBD1	TRBV5-5	CASSRPGTGEAEQFF
TRBJ2-7	-	-	TRBV5-1	CASSLDRRSYEQYF
TRBJ2-5	-	-	TRBV29-1	CSFYPGPFETQYF
TRBJ1-2	-	-	TRBV12-5	CASGNQGTGYGYTF